The 27 T cell receptor beta chains presented below share a single source sample, sequenced in a study of blood T cells in healthy people across ages. For the second PCR, which ran for roughly 6 to 12 cycles, a sample-barcoded 5' primer and a J-beta primer mix were used. A single record per CDR3 protein comes from TCRdb applying MiXCR to the 5' RACE reads. Of approximately 880,000 distinct CDR3 sequences listed, roughly 50% are singletons. Specimen: blood. The receptors were gathered from a man younger than 40 in good health.

This clonotype showed up just a few times. The J gene is TRBJ2-7, the V gene TRBV4-1, with TRBD1 identical over 8 bases. The CDR3 length is 16 residues. After removal of 4 bases from V and 5 bases from J, the junction contained 13 bases not matched to a gene. Germline CDR1 reads MGHRA; CDR2 reads YSYEKL. The CDR3 DNA follows: TGCGCCAGCAGCCCTGGGTATCAAAGGACAGGGAACGAGCAGTACTTC. Its translation: CASSPGYQRTGNEQYF.

The gene calls are TRBV5-1 and TRBJ2-7, with D unclear. This CDR3 is 12 amino acids long. The germline V and J ends were trimmed by 4 bases and 6 bases, with 11 bases remaining between them. Germline CDR1 reads SGHRS; CDR2 reads YFSETQ. Here the CDR3 reads CASSLTQSEQYF. In nucleotides, the CDR3 is TGCGCCAGCAGCCTCACACAGAGCGAGCAGTACTTC.

A few counts support this clonotype. The chain is built from TRBV6-6 and TRBJ1-4, with D perhaps TRBD1 (6 bases). Germline V gene lookup returns CDR1 MNHNY and CDR2 SVGAGI (reference sequence). The CDR3 is 16 residues long. Deletions cut 4 bases from V and 4 bases from J, with 16 bases between. Written as DNA, the CDR3 is TGTGCCAGCAGTTCACGTCGACAGGCGGGTAATGAAAAACTGTTTTTT. It translates to CASSSRRQAGNEKLFF.

This chain connects TRBV18 to TRBJ2-1; 8 bases fit TRBD2. From germline, CDR1 is KGHSH and CDR2 LQKENI. This CDR3 is built from 14 residues. Unmatched junction bases numbered 14, after V lost 6 bases and J lost 13 bases. The CDR3 region has the DNA TGTGCCAGCTCTCGCACTAGCGGTCAAGAGACCCAGTTCTTC. It codes for CASSRTSGQETQFF.

The DNA of the CDR3 is TGCAGTGCTAGAGCGACAGGGGTCGAGCAGTACTTC. Its translation: CSARATGVEQYF. The chain links TRBV20-1 to TRBJ2-5, with TRBD1 matching 8 bases. TRBJ2-7 explains the end of the DNA better; the J call may be wrong. The CDR3 is 12 amino acids. CDR1 and CDR2 from the germline V gene are DFQATT and SNEGSKA (reference sequence).

This clonotype has more than one count but fewer than ten. The chain combines TRBV5-5 with TRBJ2-7; the D is unclear. V dropped 0 bases and J dropped 7 bases, with 8 bases sitting between them. The germline CDR1 and CDR2 sequences are SGHKS and YYEKEE (reference sequence). The CDR3 loop spans 12 amino acids. The CDR3 region is CASSLVGQEQYF. CDR3 in DNA: TGTGCCAGCAGCTTGGTGGGTCAGGAGCAGTACTTC.

This chain links TRBV24-1 with TRBJ1-2, with D possibly TRBD1 on 6 matching bases. Trimming shortened V by 9 bases and J by 8 bases, and 15 bases separated the two germline ends. From germline, CDR1 is KGHDR and CDR2 SFDVKD. CDR3 length: 12 amino acids. The CDR3 coding sequence is TGTGCCACCGGTCCAACAGGGTTAGGCTACACCTTC. It is translated as CATGPTGLGYTF.

The CDR3 bases are TGTGCCAGCAGTTCCCTGGCCGCGAAAGGGGGTGGCTACACCTTC. This sequence encodes CASSSLAAKGGGYTF. The chain recombines TRBV6-5 with TRBJ1-2; weak D call: TRBD1 (6 bases). This CDR3 region has 15 residues. Germline V gene lookup returns CDR1 MNHEY and CDR2 SVGAGI. V was pared by 4 bases and J by 7 bases, with 19 bases between.

This clonotype was recorded at least ten times. V gene TRBV29-1 combines with J gene TRBJ2-7; 7 bases are shared with TRBD1. The V and J ends lost 5 bases and 1 base, in that order; junction bases with no gene match: 11. The CDR3 runs 15 residues. The germline V gene encodes CDR1 SQVTM and CDR2 ANQGSEA. CDR3 coding DNA: TGCAGCGTTAAGGTCCGGGACAGCTTATCCTACGAGCAGTACTTC. Encoded protein: CSVKVRDSLSYEQYF.

This chain links TRBV7-9 with TRBJ1-4; the match to TRBD1 covers 7 bases. Trimming cost V 2 bases and J 7 bases; bases outside gene matches: 7. Germline CDR1 reads SEHNR; CDR2 reads FQNEAQ (reference sequence). The CDR3 runs 15 residues. The CDR3 sequence: CASSLKGALGEKLFF. The CDR3 nucleotides are TGTGCCAGCAGCTTAAAGGGGGCGCTGGGTGAAAAACTGTTTTTT. The full variable domain, with the rest looked up from reference TRBV7-9 and TRBJ1-4, is DTGVSQNPRHKITKRGQNVTFRCDPISEHNRLYWYRQTLGQGPEFLTYFQNEAQLEKSRLLSDRFSAERPKGSFSTLEIQRTEQGDSAMYLCASSLKGALGEKLFFGSGTQLSVL.

J is TRBJ1-5 and V is TRBV27; the D is unclear. The V end was cut by 5 bases, the J end by 4 bases, with 12 bases between. This CDR3 comprises 14 residues. Germline assignment: CDR1 MNHEY and CDR2 SMNVEV (reference sequence). The CDR3 sequence is CASSQGSGNQPQHF. CDR3 coding DNA: TGTGCCAGCAGTCAAGGGTCCGGGAATCAGCCCCAGCATTTT.

The chain combines TRBV11-2 with TRBJ2-3; weak D call: TRBD2 (5 bases). This CDR3 is 18 amino acids long. Germline CDR1 SGHAT, CDR2 FQNNGV. Trimming took off 2 bases at V and 0 bases at J, with 18 bases between the two ends. The CDR3 protein is CASSLFGKAATSTDTQYF. In DNA form, the CDR3 reads TGTGCCAGCAGCTTATTCGGGAAAGCTGCCACTAGCACAGATACGCAGTATTTT.

This clonotype has just a few counts. V is TRBV5-1 and J is TRBJ2-7; the match to TRBD1 covers 8 bases. The CDR3 is made up of 16 amino acids. The V segment lost 2 bases and the J segment 5 bases; nucleotides outside the gene matches: 12. Germline V CDR1 and CDR2: SGHRS, YFSETQ. The CDR3 loop reads CASSFGRGLETNEQYF. Written as DNA, the CDR3 is TGCGCCAGCAGCTTTGGCAGGGGGCTTGAGACCAACGAGCAGTACTTC.

This clonotype showed up just a few times. The chain employs TRBV29-1 and TRBJ2-7, with 8 bases fitting TRBD1. Germline loops: CDR1 SQVTM, CDR2 ANQGSEA. There are 13 residues in the CDR3. Trimming at V came to 3 bases and at J to 3 bases, leaving 4 bases not matched to a gene. The CDR3 nucleotides are TGCAGCGTTGAGGGCGGACAGGGCTACGAGCAGTACTTC. Translation gives CSVEGGQGYEQYF.

The chain combines TRBV12-3 or TRBV12-4 with TRBJ2-1, with TRBD1 matching 9 bases. The CDR3 length is 16 residues. The V and J ends lost 6 bases and 7 bases, in that order; junction bases with no gene match: 13. CDR3: CASSRGGQGSLNEQFF. CDR3 coding DNA: TGTGCCAGCAGCCGCGGGGGACAGGGAAGTTTAAATGAGCAGTTCTTC.

The genes are TRBV11-1 and TRBJ2-3; TRBD2 agrees at 10 bases. The ends lost 5 bases at V and 0 bases at J; junction bases unmatched: 8. Germline V gene data show CDR1 as SGHAT and CDR2 as FQDESV (reference sequence). The CDR3 runs 17 residues. CDR3 nucleotides: TGTGCCAGCAGCCCCTCTAGCGGGGGTACTAGCACAGATACGCAGTATTTT. Amino acid sequence: CASSPSSGGTSTDTQYF.

The chain has TRBV6-2 or TRBV6-3 and TRBJ2-1; D is uncertain. The CDR3 runs to 13 residues. CDR1 is MNHEY and CDR2 is SVGEGT in the germline V gene. V lost 5 bases to trimming and J lost 6 bases, with 11 bases between them. The CDR3 bases are TGTGCCAGCAGTCCTGGAGCCCCCAATGAGCAGTTCTTC. Its protein is CASSPGAPNEQFF.

This clonotype turned up a few times. The chain has TRBV5-1 and TRBJ1-1, with a weak D call TRBD1 (5 bases). The germline V gene has CDR1 SGHRS and CDR2 YFSETQ. This CDR3 has 15 amino acids. Between the trimmed V and J ends, which lost 1 base and 1 base, there was a span of 11 bases. The CDR3 sequence: CASSLMGGRNTEAFF. The CDR3 nucleotides read TGCGCCAGCAGCTTGATGGGGGGGAGGAACACTGAAGCTTTCTTT.

The V call is TRBV9, the J call TRBJ2-1; 7 bases are a match to TRBD2. J was trimmed by 2 bases and V by 1 base; bases with no gene match: 3. The germline V gene has CDR1 SGDLS and CDR2 YYNGEE. This CDR3 has 15 amino acids. The CDR3 protein is CASSVSGDAYNEQFF. The DNA of the CDR3 is TGTGCCAGCAGCGTAAGCGGGGACGCCTACAATGAGCAGTTCTTC.

This sequence joins TRBV6-4 and TRBJ2-7, with a possible D match to TRBD1 (7 bases). V lost 4 bases and J lost 0, with 22 bases in between. Germline assignment: CDR1 MRHNA and CDR2 SNTAGT. CDR3 length: 18 amino acids. In DNA form, the CDR3 reads TGTGCCAGCAGTGGCGGGACAGTGGGGAAAGATAGCTCCTACGAGCAGTACTTC. Protein product: CASSGGTVGKDSSYEQYF.

The V gene is TRBV6-2 or TRBV6-3, the J gene TRBJ2-5; no clear D. The germline gives CDR1 MNHEY, CDR2 SVGEGT. The CDR3 extends over 10 amino acids. Trimming pared 7 bases from V and 5 bases from J, leaving 5 bases between. The CDR3 region is CASNKETQYF. The CDR3 DNA is TGTGCCAGCAACAAGGAGACCCAGTACTTC.

This clonotype occurred a few times. The chain uses TRBV6-5 and TRBJ2-7; tentatively, D is TRBD1 or TRBD2 (6 bases each). This CDR3 contains 15 residues. CDR1 is MNHEY and CDR2 is SVGAGI in the germline V gene. Trimming took off 0 bases at V and 4 bases at J, with 13 bases between the two ends. CDR3 protein: CASSYSQGGLYEQYF. CDR3 bases: TGTGCCAGCAGTTACTCACAAGGGGGGTTGTACGAGCAGTACTTC.

This clonotype has just a few counts. This chain uses TRBV28 with TRBJ2-5, with a tentative D call TRBD1 (6 bases). The V end lost 11 bases, the J end lost 4 bases, and 14 bases lay between the germline ends. The germline gives CDR1 MDHEN, CDR2 SYDVKM. CDR3 length equals 12 residues. The CDR3 is CALGRGRETQYF. As DNA, the CDR3 is TGTGCCCTGGGCAGGGGAAGAGAGACCCAGTACTTC.

A single count supports this clonotype. A far larger clone is one nucleotide away, so this likely arose from a read error. The genes are TRBV5-1 and TRBJ2-4; 9 nucleotides line up with TRBD1. This CDR3 has 14 amino acids. Losses at the gene ends were 2 bases for V and 13 bases for J; bases not matched to a gene: 10. Per the germline V gene, CDR1 is SGHRS and CDR2 is YFSETQ. CDR3 region: CASSFGTGSYGQYF. CDR3 nucleotides: TGCGCCAGCAGCTTCGGGACAGGGTCCTACGGGCAGTACTTC.

The chain combines TRBV28 with TRBJ2-3; D remains ambiguous. Germline CDR1 and CDR2: MDHEN and SYDVKM. The CDR3 spans 12 residues. V was cut by 6 bases and J by 6 bases, with 10 bases left in between. The CDR3 loop is CASRATSDTQYF. CDR3 bases: TGTGCCAGCAGGGCTACAAGTGATACGCAGTATTTT.

The chain combines TRBV4-2 with TRBJ1-2; 7 nucleotides align to TRBD1. The CDR3 is 15 amino acids. Per the germline V gene, CDR1 is LGHNA and CDR2 is YNFKEQ. V lost 3 bases and J lost 6; bases outside the gene matches: 10. The CDR3 protein is CASSHLKGQADGYTF. CDR3 nucleotides: TGTGCCAGCAGCCACCTAAAAGGACAGGCTGATGGCTACACCTTC.

The chain recombines TRBV4-1 with TRBJ2-6; D not resolved. Germline loops: CDR1 MGHRA, CDR2 YSYEKL. The CDR3 extends over 10 amino acids. CDR3 sequence (DNA): TGCGCTTCTGGGGCCAACGTCCTGACTTTC. Protein: CASGANVLTF.